Each of the 9 T cell receptor beta chains below was sequenced from the same sample in a study of T cell repertoires in cytomegalovirus infection. These receptors have no known antigen. TCRdb independently ran MiXCR on the reads; one entry per CDR3 protein. The sample includes 160,000 or so distinct CDR3 sequences, about 22% of them seen just once. This specimen consisted of CD8+ T cells from cultured PBMCs, obtained from culture after CMV antigen stimulation. The receptors originated from a human donor in good health (CMV status not recorded). Some clones in this sample may be carry-over from other donors' samples.

This clonotype was counted only a few times. V is TRBV10-3 and J is TRBJ1-1; D is ambiguous. The germline V and J ends were trimmed by 3 bases and 0 bases, with 5 bases remaining between them. The CDR3 has 13 amino acids. CDR1 ENHRY and CDR2 SYGVKD come from the germline V gene. In DNA, the CDR3 is TGTGCCATCAGTGACAGCTTGAACACTGAAGCTTTCTTT. It codes for CAISDSLNTEAFF.

In its sample, this clonotype was seen a few times. V and J are TRBV4-1 and TRBJ1-5; D remains unclear. CDR3 length: 13 residues. Germline lookup yields CDR1 MGHRA and CDR2 YSYEKL. The V end lost 0 bases, the J end lost 5 bases, and 5 bases lay between the germline ends. The CDR3, as DNA: TGCGCCAGCAGCCAAGATTATGATCAGCCCCAGCATTTT. Its protein is CASSQDYDQPQHF.

Points on this clonotype: The junction departs from germline at one end; a sequencing error may be responsible. The rearrangement joins TRBV4-1 to TRBJ1-5; the D is unclear. Germline CDR1 reads MGHRA; CDR2 reads YSYEKL. CDR3 length: 15 amino acids. The CDR3 DNA is TGTGCCAGCAGCCAAGTGTTAGGGTCCCGTCAGCCCCAGCATTTT. Protein sequence: CASSQVLGSRQPQHF.

This clonotype was counted only a few times. V usage is TRBV27 and J usage is TRBJ1-2; D is undetermined. From germline, CDR1 is MNHEY and CDR2 SMNVEV (reference sequence). V was pared by 4 bases and J by 2 bases, with 29 bases between. The CDR3 runs 20 residues. CDR3 nucleotide sequence: TGTGCCAGCAGTTCCTTTTACGATAGATCCGGGCAGGAGCCGAACTATGGCTACACCTTC. Translated: CASSSFYDRSGQEPNYGYTF.

This clonotype was counted only a few times. DNA for the CDR3: TGTGCCAGCAGTGATCCGACCCCGGGACAGGGGCCAGATACGCAGTATTTT. It yields the protein CASSDPTPGQGPDTQYF. This chain links TRBV25-1 with TRBJ2-3; 10 nucleotides agree with TRBD1. V gave up 3 bases and J gave up 4 bases; unmatched junction bases: 10. The CDR3 consists of 17 residues. Per the germline V gene, CDR1 is MGHDK and CDR2 is SYGVNS. The full variable domain, rest sourced from reference TRBV25-1 and TRBJ2-3, is EADIYQTPRYLVIGTGKKITLECSQTMGHDKMYWYQQDPGMELHLIHYSYGVNSTEKGDLSSESTVSRIRTEHFPLTLESARPSHTSQYLCASSDPTPGQGPDTQYFGPGTRLTVL.

This clonotype was found many times. J is TRBJ1-1 and V is TRBV7-8; a weak D match, TRBD1 (5 bases). The length of the CDR3 is 17 residues. Germline loops: CDR1 SGHVS, CDR2 FQNEAQ. The V end was cut by 5 bases, the J end by 0 bases, with 19 bases between. CDR3 sequence reads: CASSSRDRQGMNTEAFF. The DNA of the CDR3 is TGTGCCAGCAGCAGCAGGGACCGCCAGGGAATGAACACTGAAGCTTTCTTT.

This clonotype was counted between two and nine times. The chain employs TRBV6-2 or TRBV6-3 and TRBJ1-4; 7 positions agree with TRBD1. Trimming at V came to 8 bases and at J to 8 bases, leaving 11 bases not matched to a gene. CDR3 length equals 14 residues. Germline V gene sequence: CDR1 MNHEY, CDR2 SVGEGT. CDR3 sequence reads: CASGYRQGREKLFF. The DNA of the CDR3 is TGTGCCAGCGGCTACCGACAGGGACGAGAAAAACTGTTTTTT.

In this sample, this clonotype turned up a few times. The V call is TRBV7-2, the J call TRBJ1-1; 8 nucleotides agree with TRBD1. The V gene's germline CDR1 is SGHTA and CDR2 FQGNSA. The CDR3 contains 15 residues. CDR3 amino acids: CASQEGQDPYTEAFF. The CDR3 DNA reads TGTGCGTCTCAGGAGGGACAGGACCCCTACACTGAAGCTTTCTTT.

The chain is built from TRBV7-8 and TRBJ2-5; 12 bases are shared with TRBD2. Germline loops: CDR1 SGHVS, CDR2 FQNEAQ. The CDR3 runs 17 residues. After removal of 5 bases from V and 5 bases from J, the junction contained 12 bases not matched to a gene. The CDR3 DNA reads TGTGCCAGCAGCCGCCCTCTAGCGGGGGGGCTTCGGGAGACCCAGTACTTC. It codes for CASSRPLAGGLRETQYF.